One sample yielded the 28 T cell receptor beta chains listed below, sequenced in a study of T cells after somatic rescue of genetic block (dated by TCRdb to 2018 to 2021). Library construction relied on the immunoSEQ multiplex PCR assay. This immuneACCESS table, as held by TCRdb, lists in-frame sequences with V and J called but not all clones. Of the missing ones, under half trace to an unresolved V gene in checked studies; the others have no known cause. This sample comprises 110,000 or so clones, 85% to 95% of them detected only once. The top ten clones comprise about 1.5% of the sample. The sequencing sample was made of peripheral blood mononuclear cells (PBMCs). All receptors derive from a woman younger than 30.

The V and J genes are TRBV6-5 and TRBJ2-5; maybe TRBD2 (7 bases). Trimming took off 8 bases at V and 4 bases at J, with 14 bases between the two ends. This CDR3 has 13 residues. Germline CDR1 reads MNHEY; CDR2 reads SVGAGI. CDR3 amino acids: CASSGGPLETQYF. The DNA of the CDR3 is TGTGCCAGCTCCGGGGGGCCGTTAGAGACCCAGTACTTC.

The chain employs TRBV18 and TRBJ1-5, with a possible D match to TRBD1 (6 bases). This CDR3 has 16 amino acids. Germline V gene sequence: CDR1 KGHSH, CDR2 LQKENI. Between the trimmed V and J ends, which lost 6 bases and 0 bases, there was a span of 15 bases. CDR3 loop: CASSPVGANSNQPQHF. CDR3 sequence (DNA): TGTGCCAGCTCCCCGGTGGGGGCCAATAGCAATCAGCCCCAGCATTTT. The whole variable domain, filled in from reference TRBV18 and TRBJ1-5, reads NAGVMQNPRHLVRRRGQEARLRCSPMKGHSHVYWYRQLPEEGLKFMVYLQKENIIDESGMPKERFSAEFPKEGPSILRIQQVVRGDSAAYFCASSPVGANSNQPQHFGDGTRLSIL.

Here the CDR3 reads CASSLHRRGAQGQPQHF. In nucleotides, the CDR3 is TGTGCCAGTAGCCTCCATCGGAGGGGGGCCCAAGGTCAGCCCCAGCATTTT. The chain combines TRBV19 with TRBJ1-5, with D possibly being TRBD1 (6 bases). Trimming left V 6 bases short and J 6 bases short, with 24 bases between. The CDR3 length is 17 residues. The V gene's germline CDR1 is LNHDA and CDR2 SQIVND (reference sequence).

V usage is TRBV16 and J usage is TRBJ1-2; weak D call: TRBD1 (5 bases). Germline V gene sequence: CDR1 KGHSY, CDR2 FQNENV. Trimming took off 2 bases at V and 4 bases at J, with 11 bases between the two ends. The CDR3 loop spans 14 amino acids. The CDR3 here is CASSQVRTFYGYTF. CDR3 DNA: TGTGCCAGCAGCCAAGTGAGGACATTCTATGGCTACACCTTC.

The DNA for the CDR3 is TGTGCCAGCAGCTTCTGGGACAGGGGTTGGTATGGCTACACCTTC. Encoded protein: CASSFWDRGWYGYTF. The chain recombines TRBV5-6 with TRBJ1-2; 10 bases line up with TRBD1. Trimming at V came to 2 bases and at J to 5 bases, leaving 6 bases not matched to a gene. Germline CDR1 SGHDT, CDR2 YYEEEE. CDR3 length: 15 residues.

In DNA form, the CDR3 reads TGTGCCAGCATCCGTACAATCGGGACAGGGGGAGATTATAGCAATCAGCCCCAGCATTTT. It codes for CASIRTIGTGGDYSNQPQHF. The gene calls are TRBV9 and TRBJ1-5; TRBD1 aligns across 11 bases. In germline, CDR1 is SGDLS, CDR2 YYNGEE. With 6 bases clipped from V and 0 bases from J, the junction kept 17 bases outside the gene matches. The CDR3 has 20 amino acids.

This clone was seen only a few times. The V and J genes are TRBV30 and TRBJ1-1; a weak D match, TRBD1 (6 bases). The CDR3 sequence is 12 residues long. V was clipped by 3 bases and J by 7 bases, with 12 bases between them. CDR1 GTSNPN and CDR2 SVGIG come from the germline V gene (reference sequence). The CDR3 DNA is TGTGCCTGGAGGGGGGCAGGGATTGAAGCTTTCTTT. It translates to CAWRGAGIEAFF.

V is TRBV30 and J is TRBJ1-5, with a weak D call TRBD1 (6 bases). The germline CDR1 and CDR2 sequences are GTSNPN and SVGIG (reference sequence). V was shortened by 0 bases and J by 8 bases, with 11 bases between the two germline ends. This CDR3 is built from 13 residues. CDR3 nucleotide sequence: TGTGCCTGGAGTGTTTTGGCAGGGGAGCCCCAGCATTTT. It is translated as CAWSVLAGEPQHF.

This chain uses TRBV6-4 with TRBJ1-1, with D unresolved. Germline loops: CDR1 MRHNA, CDR2 SNTAGT. The CDR3 runs to 15 residues. V gave up 5 bases and J gave up 0 bases, with 13 bases separating them. The CDR3 protein is CASSKEASLNTEAFF. The CDR3 region has the DNA TGTGCCAGCAGTAAAGAGGCCAGCCTGAACACTGAAGCTTTCTTT.

This chain connects TRBV28 to TRBJ1-5, with 9 bases fitting TRBD1. The CDR3 extends over 15 amino acids. The V gene's germline CDR1 is MDHEN and CDR2 SYDVKM. Losses at the gene ends were 5 bases for V and 2 bases for J; bases not matched to a gene: 4. CDR3 sequence (DNA): TGTGCCAGCAGTACAGGGGGCGAAGGCAATCAGCCCCAGCATTTT. It encodes CASSTGGEGNQPQHF.

The chain employs TRBV18 and TRBJ2-1; the D gene could be TRBD1 or TRBD2 (5 bases each). V was pared by 2 bases and J by 0 bases, with 17 bases between. Germline V gene lookup returns CDR1 KGHSH and CDR2 LQKENI. The CDR3 spans 18 residues. CDR3 nucleotides: TGTGCCAGCTCACCAATGGACCAGGGACCGAGCTCCTACAATGAGCAGTTCTTC. Translated: CASSPMDQGPSSYNEQFF. Filled out from reference TRBV18 and TRBJ2-1, the complete variable domain reads NAGVMQNPRHLVRRRGQEARLRCSPMKGHSHVYWYRQLPEEGLKFMVYLQKENIIDESGMPKERFSAEFPKEGPSILRIQQVVRGDSAAYFCASSPMDQGPSSYNEQFFGPGTRLTVL.

The rearrangement joins TRBV6-5 to TRBJ2-7; D is perhaps TRBD1 or TRBD2 (6 bases each). Germline-derived CDR1 and CDR2 are MNHEY and SVGAGI. The CDR3 has 12 amino acids. V was trimmed by 4 bases and J by 6 bases, leaving 10 bases between them. CDR3 in amino acids: CASSLGGTEQYF. CDR3 nucleotides: TGTGCCAGCAGTTTAGGGGGGACCGAGCAGTACTTC.

The chain uses TRBV27 and TRBJ2-7; either TRBD1 or TRBD2 may supply D (5 bases each). V lost 11 bases and J lost 4, with 18 bases in between. CDR3 size: 13 residues. Germline loops: CDR1 MNHEY, CDR2 SMNVEV (reference sequence). For the CDR3, the DNA is TGTGCCTCCCGAAGGGACGGACTTTACGAGCAGTACTTC. Translated, it gives CASRRDGLYEQYF.

The rearrangement links TRBV4-2 to TRBJ2-2; 8 nucleotides agree with TRBD2. The CDR3 has 16 amino acids. Germline CDR1 is LGHNA and CDR2 is YNFKEQ. V lost 4 bases and J lost 4; bases outside the gene matches: 8. DNA of the CDR3: TGTGCCAGCAGCCTAGGGGGACTAGGGAGCACCGGGGAGCTGTTTTTT. Its protein is CASSLGGLGSTGELFF.

This chain joins TRBV18 and TRBJ1-1; no firm D call. In germline, CDR1 is KGHSH, CDR2 LQKENI. Trimming pared 3 bases from V and 0 bases from J, leaving 11 bases between. The CDR3 loop spans 15 amino acids. CDR3 DNA: TGTGCCAGCTCACCTAAAACTCTTATGAACACTGAAGCTTTCTTT. Its protein product is CASSPKTLMNTEAFF.

The V call is TRBV28, the J call TRBJ2-7; 7 nucleotides agree with TRBD1. The CDR3 is 11 residues long. CDR1 is MDHEN, CDR2 SYDVKM, per germline. V shed 6 bases and J 12 bases; nucleotides not matched to a gene: 8. The CDR3, as DNA: TGTGCCAGCAGCCAAAACAGGGGCGCGTACTTC. It encodes CASSQNRGAYF.

The sample holds one count of this clone. The rearrangement links TRBV5-4 to TRBJ1-5; possible D gene TRBD1, 6 bases. CDR1 SGHNT and CDR2 YYREEE come from the germline V gene (reference sequence). This CDR3 contains 15 residues. V was cut by 4 bases and J by 3 bases, with 14 bases left in between. The CDR3 reads CASSVGGANNQPQHF. CDR3 bases: TGTGCCAGCAGCGTTGGGGGGGCGAACAATCAGCCCCAGCATTTT.

The V and J genes are TRBV19 and TRBJ1-3; D is uncertain. This CDR3 comprises 13 residues. In germline, CDR1 is LNHDA, CDR2 SQIVND (reference sequence). V dropped 6 bases and J dropped 0 bases, with 6 bases sitting between them. In nucleotides, the CDR3 is TGTGCCAGTAGGCCAGCCTCTGGAAACACCATATATTTT. It encodes CASRPASGNTIYF.

The V call is TRBV7-9, the J call TRBJ2-7; D is ambiguous. Germline CDR1 reads SEHNR; CDR2 reads FQNEAQ (reference sequence). CDR3 length: 14 residues. Trimming cost V 1 base and J 0 bases, with 7 bases left between them. In nucleotides, the CDR3 is TGTGCCAGCAGCTTAGAACCGGACTCCTACGAGCAGTACTTC. It specifies CASSLEPDSYEQYF.

This rearrangement joins TRBV5-4 to TRBJ2-3; TRBD2 matches 7 bases. The CDR3 runs 16 residues. CDR1 SGHNT and CDR2 YYREEE come from the germline V gene (reference sequence). Germline trimming cut 0 bases from V and 2 bases from J; bases unmatched to any gene: 6. The DNA of the CDR3 is TGTGCCAGCAGCTTGGTGGCTAGCGGAATCACAGATACGCAGTATTTT. Amino acid sequence: CASSLVASGITDTQYF.

V gene TRBV7-9 combines with J gene TRBJ2-6, with D tentatively TRBD1 or TRBD2 (5 bases each). V was shortened by 2 bases and J by 2 bases, with 13 bases between the two germline ends. The V gene's germline CDR1 is SEHNR and CDR2 FQNEAQ (reference sequence). The CDR3 loop spans 17 amino acids. Here the CDR3 DNA reads TGTGCCAGCAGCTTAACAGAGGGGTGGGCTGGGGCCAACGTCCTGACTTTC. It yields the protein CASSLTEGWAGANVLTF.

This chain connects TRBV28 to TRBJ2-5; TRBD1 agrees at 7 bases. The V and J ends lost 2 bases and 5 bases, in that order; junction bases with no gene match: 5. Germline CDR1 and CDR2: MDHEN and SYDVKM. There are 14 residues in the CDR3. The CDR3, as DNA: TGTGCCAGCAGTTTAGGGACAGCTAGGGAGACCCAGTACTTC. Translating gives CASSLGTARETQYF.

This rearrangement joins TRBV13 to TRBJ2-3; D remains unclear. Germline lookup yields CDR1 PRHDT and CDR2 FYEKMQ (reference sequence). V was shortened by 4 bases and J by 0 bases, with 8 bases between the two germline ends. CDR3 length: 14 amino acids. This CDR3 reads CASSYRVSTDTQYF. The CDR3 DNA reads as TGTGCCAGCAGCTACCGAGTTAGCACAGATACGCAGTATTTT.

The V gene is TRBV5-1, the J gene TRBJ1-1; D is unclear. V shed 4 bases and J shed 0 bases, with 7 bases lying between them. The germline CDR1 and CDR2 sequences are SGHRS and YFSETQ. The CDR3 extends over 13 amino acids. CDR3 coding DNA: TGCGCCAGCAGCCCCATTGTGAACACTGAAGCTTTCTTT. Translating it yields CASSPIVNTEAFF. The full variable domain, with the rest looked up from reference TRBV5-1 and TRBJ1-1, is KAGVTQTPRYLIKTRGQQVTLSCSPISGHRSVSWYQQTPGQGLQFLFEYFSETQRNKGNFPGRFSGRQFSNSRSEMNVSTLELGDSALYLCASSPIVNTEAFFGQGTRLTVV.

This clone appeared a single time. The genes are TRBV28 and TRBJ1-2; TRBD1 is a possible D gene (5 bases). V was clipped by 2 bases and J by 6 bases, with 13 bases between them. The germline V gene has CDR1 MDHEN and CDR2 SYDVKM. The length of the CDR3 is 14 residues. This CDR3 is CASSLSWGGNGYTF. The CDR3 region has the DNA TGTGCCAGCAGTTTAAGCTGGGGGGGTAATGGCTACACCTTC.

The chain is built from TRBV6-5 and TRBJ1-1; 11 bases line up with TRBD1. Germline V gene data show CDR1 as MNHEY and CDR2 as SVGAGI. This CDR3 contains 14 residues. The junction had 5 bases not matched to a gene; V was cut back by 6 bases and J by 5 bases. This CDR3 is CASRGTGGGTEAFF. In DNA form, the CDR3 reads TGTGCCAGCAGGGGGACAGGGGGAGGGACTGAAGCTTTCTTT.

The chain recombines TRBV11-3 with TRBJ2-1, with TRBD2 as a possible D gene (5 bases). Trimming pared 5 bases from V and 11 bases from J, leaving 13 bases between. This CDR3 comprises 12 residues. Germline lookup yields CDR1 SGHNT and CDR2 YENEEA. The CDR3 loop reads CASSPEGLQQFF. DNA for the CDR3: TGTGCCAGCAGCCCCGAGGGCCTCCAGCAGTTCTTC. Variable domain in full (rest from reference TRBV11-3 and TRBJ2-1): EAGVVQSPRYKIIEKKQPVAFWCNPISGHNTLYWYLQNLGQGPELLIRYENEEAVDDSQLPKDRFSAERLKGVDSTLKIQPAELGDSAVYLCASSPEGLQQFFGPGTRLTVL.

Here the CDR3 DNA reads TGTGCCTGGAGTGGGGGGGGCGGTCAGCCCCAGCATTTT. Its protein product is CAWSGGGGQPQHF. The rearrangement uses TRBV30 and TRBJ1-5, with D possibly being TRBD1 (6 bases). The CDR3 contains 13 residues. Germline V lookup: CDR1 GTSNPN, CDR2 SVGIG (reference sequence). V was trimmed by 1 base and J by 6 bases, leaving 10 bases between them.